This T cell receptor beta chain appears in the sequencing data of a study of blood T cells in healthy people across ages. Study-wide results and caveats: Older age coincided with a roughly linear decline in TCR beta diversity per million T cells.

Alongside a J-beta primer mix, a sample-barcoded 5' primer served in a second PCR lasting about 7 to 11 cycles. TCRdb passed the 5' RACE reads through MiXCR, listing each CDR3 protein once. This sample yields about 750,000 distinct CDR3 sequences, of which 53% are seen a single time; approximately 40% belongs to the top ten. V was clipped by 2 bases and J by 5 bases, with 10 bases between them. CDR1 is SGHRS, CDR2 YFSETQ, per germline. CDR3 size: 14 residues. This clonotype was seen a handful of times. Its cognate antigen is unknown. Material for sequencing was blood. V is TRBV5-1 and J is TRBJ1-4; weak D call: TRBD1 (6 bases). This clonotype originated in a man at least 80 years old in good health. The chain's CDR3 is CASSFAGTNEKLFF. The CDR3 nucleotides read TGCGCCAGCAGCTTTGCCGGGACAAATGAAAAACTGTTTTTT.